The 20 T cell receptor beta chains below come from one sample, sequenced in a study of T cells after yellow fever vaccination. MiXCR, run by TCRdb on the 5' RACE reads, gives a single entry per CDR3 protein. The table includes about 150,000 distinct CDR3 sequences, less than 8.5% detected once. This sample comprised CD4+ T cells sorted from PBMCs, obtained 10 days after the yellow fever booster vaccination. The receptors here all came from a man aged 25 to 40 who received the YFV17D yellow fever vaccine.

This clonotype has a count of ten or more. This chain connects TRBV7-9 to TRBJ2-2; 9 bases are shared with TRBD2. Germline V gene sequence: CDR1 SEHNR, CDR2 FQNEAQ (reference sequence). CDR3 length equals 14 residues. V gave up 6 bases and J gave up 4 bases; unmatched junction bases: 3. The CDR3 DNA is TGTGCCAGCAGTAGCGGGAGAAGCACCGGGGAGCTGTTTTTT. Encoded protein: CASSSGRSTGELFF.

This clonotype was seen many times. The genes are TRBV11-2 and TRBJ2-7, with D maybe TRBD1 (5 bases). The ends were cut back, 0 bases at V and 4 bases at J, with 10 bases in the middle. This CDR3 region has 14 residues. The germline V gene has CDR1 SGHAT and CDR2 FQNNGV. The CDR3 loop reads CASSLDRQNYEQYF. CDR3 coding DNA: TGTGCCAGCAGCTTAGATCGACAGAATTACGAGCAGTACTTC.

This clonotype was counted a few times. The CDR3 loop is CASRQGLAKDNEQFF. CDR3 nucleotides: TGTGCCAGCAGACAAGGACTAGCGAAGGACAATGAGCAGTTCTTC. The V gene is TRBV5-4, the J gene TRBJ2-1; 9 positions agree with TRBD2. The CDR3 sequence is 15 residues long. The V and J ends lost 5 bases and 5 bases, in that order; junction bases with no gene match: 8. Germline CDR1 reads SGHNT; CDR2 reads YYREEE (reference sequence).

In its sample, this clonotype was seen many times. The genes are TRBV12-3 or TRBV12-4 and TRBJ2-2, with 9 nucleotides matching TRBD2. The V segment lost 5 bases and the J segment 7 bases; nucleotides outside the gene matches: 8. The CDR3 runs 15 residues. The CDR3 DNA sequence: TGTGCCAGCAGTGATAGCGGGGGACGGGGCGGGGAGCTGTTTTTT. It codes for CASSDSGGRGGELFF.

The sample holds many counts of this clonotype. This chain uses TRBV23-1 with TRBJ2-7, with unresolved D. TRBV23-1 is an open reading frame, and its role is uncertain. Trimming pared 0 bases from V and 3 bases from J, leaving 9 bases between. This CDR3 has 14 residues. The CDR3 here is CASSQSSRSYEQYF. The CDR3 coding sequence is TGCGCCAGCAGTCAATCGTCCAGGAGCTACGAGCAGTACTTC.

This clonotype has ten or more counts. The chain links TRBV20-1 to TRBJ2-3; D gene ambiguous. The CDR3 length is 13 residues. The germline V and J ends were trimmed by 3 bases and 1 base, with 8 bases remaining between them. CDR1 is DFQATT, CDR2 SNEGSKA, per germline (reference sequence). The CDR3 loop reads CSASPGGTDTQYF. The CDR3 bases are TGCAGTGCTAGCCCTGGGGGCACAGATACGCAGTATTTT.

The chain recombines TRBV20-1 with TRBJ2-7; D call uncertain. Germline assignment: CDR1 DFQATT and CDR2 SNEGSKA (reference sequence). This CDR3 region has 10 residues. V was trimmed by 3 bases and J by 5 bases, leaving 5 bases between them. CDR3 residues: CSASRNEQYF. Here the CDR3 DNA reads TGCAGTGCTAGCAGAAACGAGCAGTACTTC.

This clonotype was seen ten or more times. The chain links TRBV7-3 to TRBJ1-1; D gene unclear. Trimming removed 2 bases from V and 1 base from J, with 5 bases in between. Looked up from germline, CDR1 is SGHTA and CDR2 is FQGTGA. This CDR3 region has 13 residues. The CDR3 loop reads CASSLGRNTEAFF. The CDR3 nucleotides are TGTGCCAGCAGCTTAGGCCGGAACACTGAAGCTTTCTTT.

This clonotype was found many times. This chain uses TRBV3-1 with TRBJ1-1; D is unclear. Germline V lookup: CDR1 LGHDT, CDR2 YNNKEL (reference sequence). The CDR3 runs to 14 residues. V was cut by 0 bases and J by 10 bases, with 15 bases left in between. This chain's CDR3 is CASSQDGSRPSAFF. The CDR3 DNA reads TGTGCCAGCAGCCAAGATGGTTCTCGTCCCTCAGCTTTCTTT.

This clonotype has at least ten counts. The CDR3 DNA reads as TGTGCCAGCCGACGCGGACAGGTCGGTGGCTACACCTTC. Translation gives CASRRGQVGGYTF. The J gene is TRBJ1-2, the V gene TRBV27; TRBD1 matches at 7 bases. Germline lookup yields CDR1 MNHEY and CDR2 SMNVEV (reference sequence). CDR3 length: 13 amino acids. Germline trimming cut 8 bases from V and 7 bases from J; bases unmatched to any gene: 10.

This clonotype appeared many times. The chain is built from TRBV6-1 and TRBJ2-3; 7 bases agree with TRBD1. From germline, CDR1 is MNHNS and CDR2 SASEGT. CDR3 size: 14 residues. The J segment lost 2 bases and the V segment lost 6 bases, leaving 5 bases of the junction unmatched. The CDR3 bases are TGTGCCAGCAGCCGGACAGGTGACACAGATACGCAGTATTTT. The encoded protein is CASSRTGDTDTQYF.

There are many counts of this clonotype. The V call is TRBV5-1, the J call TRBJ1-1; 7 nucleotides match TRBD1. The CDR3 has 13 residues. Looked up from germline, CDR1 is SGHRS and CDR2 is YFSETQ. After removal of 4 bases from V and 3 bases from J, the junction contained 3 bases not matched to a gene. CDR3 in DNA: TGCGCCAGCAGCGCCACAGGGGACACTGAAGCTTTCTTT. Its translation: CASSATGDTEAFF.

The chain employs TRBV11-3 and TRBJ2-7; the match to TRBD2 covers 8 bases. This CDR3 is built from 12 residues. The germline V gene has CDR1 SGHNT and CDR2 YENEEA. V was clipped by 7 bases and J by 6 bases; unmatched bases: 5. This CDR3 is CASINGGAEQYF. In DNA form, the CDR3 reads TGTGCCAGCATCAACGGGGGGGCCGAGCAGTACTTC.

This clonotype was observed many times. Here the CDR3 DNA reads TGCAGCGCCCGAAACACCGGGGAGCTGTTTTTT. This encodes CSARNTGELFF. The chain employs TRBV29-1 and TRBJ2-2, with D unclear. This CDR3 has 11 residues. V was clipped by 7 bases and J by 2 bases, with 5 bases between them. CDR1 is SQVTM and CDR2 is ANQGSEA in the germline V gene.

The chain is built from TRBV11-2 and TRBJ2-3; tentatively, D is TRBD2 (6 bases). CDR3 length: 16 residues. V lost 3 bases to trimming and J lost 4 bases, with 17 bases between them. Germline CDR1 reads SGHAT; CDR2 reads FQNNGV. In DNA form, the CDR3 reads TGTGCCAGCAGCTTCCAAACTAGCCCCCAAGCAGATACGCAGTATTTT. This gives the protein CASSFQTSPQADTQYF.

This clonotype was recorded at least ten times. The chain links TRBV6-2 or TRBV6-3 to TRBJ2-3; D is undetermined. The length of the CDR3 is 17 residues. V was cut by 7 bases and J by 0 bases, with 20 bases left in between. Germline lookup yields CDR1 MNHEY and CDR2 SVGEGT. The CDR3 loop is CASTTLGNSLSTDTQYF. In nucleotides, the CDR3 is TGTGCCAGCACCACCCTGGGGAACTCGCTTAGCACAGATACGCAGTATTTT.

In regard to this clonotype: A much larger clone sits a single nucleotide away, making a read error possible. The rearrangement uses TRBV24-1 and TRBJ2-1, with 7 bases aligning to TRBD2. Per germline, CDR1 KGHDR and CDR2 SFDVKD. V shed 3 bases and J 5 bases; nucleotides not matched to a gene: 6. The CDR3 extends over 15 amino acids. The CDR3 DNA is TGTGCCACCAGTGATGGGCCAGCGGGGAACAATGAGCAGTTCTTC. Residues: CATSDGPAGNNEQFF.

This clonotype was counted at least ten times. The chain is built from TRBV6-2 or TRBV6-3 and TRBJ2-1, with D perhaps matching TRBD1 (5 bases). Germline V gene data show CDR1 as MNHEY and CDR2 as SVGEGT. V lost 4 bases, J lost 12 bases, and 16 bases lay in between. The CDR3 contains 13 residues. The CDR3 region has the DNA TGTGCCAGCAGTTCGACTGGACACCAAGGGCAGTTCTTC. This translates into CASSSTGHQGQFF.

This clonotype was recorded a few times. The rearrangement joins TRBV6-5 to TRBJ2-7; D is tentatively TRBD1 or TRBD2 (6 bases each). Germline values: CDR1 MNHEY, CDR2 SVGAGI. V gave up 2 bases and J gave up 2 bases, with 7 bases separating them. The CDR3 is made up of 13 amino acids. For the CDR3, the DNA is TGTGCCAGCAGTTACGGGGGGCCCTACGAGCAGTACTTC. It specifies CASSYGGPYEQYF.

This clonotype has at least ten counts. The V and J genes are TRBV20-1 and TRBJ2-2; D remains ambiguous. Trimming cost V 6 bases and J 1 base, with 18 bases left between them. Germline-derived CDR1 and CDR2 are DFQATT and SNEGSKA (reference sequence). The CDR3 length is 16 residues. The CDR3 sequence is CSARLSGPLNTGELFF. Written as DNA, the CDR3 is TGCAGTGCCCGCTTGTCCGGACCACTGAACACCGGGGAGCTGTTTTTT.